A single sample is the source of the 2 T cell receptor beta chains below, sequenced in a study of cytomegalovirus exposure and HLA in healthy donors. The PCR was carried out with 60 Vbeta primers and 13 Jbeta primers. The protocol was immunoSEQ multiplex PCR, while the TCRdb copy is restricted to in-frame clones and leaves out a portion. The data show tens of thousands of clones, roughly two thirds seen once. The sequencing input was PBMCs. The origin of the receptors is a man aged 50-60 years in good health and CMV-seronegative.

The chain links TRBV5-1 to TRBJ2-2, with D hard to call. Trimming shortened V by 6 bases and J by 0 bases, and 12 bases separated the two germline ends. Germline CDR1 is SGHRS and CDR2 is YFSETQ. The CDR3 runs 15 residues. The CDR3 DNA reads TGCGCCAGCACCTCGAAAACAGCGAACACCGGGGAGCTGTTTTTT. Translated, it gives CASTSKTANTGELFF.

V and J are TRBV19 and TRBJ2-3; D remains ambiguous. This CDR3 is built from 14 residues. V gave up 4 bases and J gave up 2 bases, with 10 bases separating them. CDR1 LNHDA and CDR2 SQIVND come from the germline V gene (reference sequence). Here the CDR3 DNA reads TGTGCCAGTAGTAGAGCCCAAAACACAGATACGCAGTATTTT. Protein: CASSRAQNTDTQYF.